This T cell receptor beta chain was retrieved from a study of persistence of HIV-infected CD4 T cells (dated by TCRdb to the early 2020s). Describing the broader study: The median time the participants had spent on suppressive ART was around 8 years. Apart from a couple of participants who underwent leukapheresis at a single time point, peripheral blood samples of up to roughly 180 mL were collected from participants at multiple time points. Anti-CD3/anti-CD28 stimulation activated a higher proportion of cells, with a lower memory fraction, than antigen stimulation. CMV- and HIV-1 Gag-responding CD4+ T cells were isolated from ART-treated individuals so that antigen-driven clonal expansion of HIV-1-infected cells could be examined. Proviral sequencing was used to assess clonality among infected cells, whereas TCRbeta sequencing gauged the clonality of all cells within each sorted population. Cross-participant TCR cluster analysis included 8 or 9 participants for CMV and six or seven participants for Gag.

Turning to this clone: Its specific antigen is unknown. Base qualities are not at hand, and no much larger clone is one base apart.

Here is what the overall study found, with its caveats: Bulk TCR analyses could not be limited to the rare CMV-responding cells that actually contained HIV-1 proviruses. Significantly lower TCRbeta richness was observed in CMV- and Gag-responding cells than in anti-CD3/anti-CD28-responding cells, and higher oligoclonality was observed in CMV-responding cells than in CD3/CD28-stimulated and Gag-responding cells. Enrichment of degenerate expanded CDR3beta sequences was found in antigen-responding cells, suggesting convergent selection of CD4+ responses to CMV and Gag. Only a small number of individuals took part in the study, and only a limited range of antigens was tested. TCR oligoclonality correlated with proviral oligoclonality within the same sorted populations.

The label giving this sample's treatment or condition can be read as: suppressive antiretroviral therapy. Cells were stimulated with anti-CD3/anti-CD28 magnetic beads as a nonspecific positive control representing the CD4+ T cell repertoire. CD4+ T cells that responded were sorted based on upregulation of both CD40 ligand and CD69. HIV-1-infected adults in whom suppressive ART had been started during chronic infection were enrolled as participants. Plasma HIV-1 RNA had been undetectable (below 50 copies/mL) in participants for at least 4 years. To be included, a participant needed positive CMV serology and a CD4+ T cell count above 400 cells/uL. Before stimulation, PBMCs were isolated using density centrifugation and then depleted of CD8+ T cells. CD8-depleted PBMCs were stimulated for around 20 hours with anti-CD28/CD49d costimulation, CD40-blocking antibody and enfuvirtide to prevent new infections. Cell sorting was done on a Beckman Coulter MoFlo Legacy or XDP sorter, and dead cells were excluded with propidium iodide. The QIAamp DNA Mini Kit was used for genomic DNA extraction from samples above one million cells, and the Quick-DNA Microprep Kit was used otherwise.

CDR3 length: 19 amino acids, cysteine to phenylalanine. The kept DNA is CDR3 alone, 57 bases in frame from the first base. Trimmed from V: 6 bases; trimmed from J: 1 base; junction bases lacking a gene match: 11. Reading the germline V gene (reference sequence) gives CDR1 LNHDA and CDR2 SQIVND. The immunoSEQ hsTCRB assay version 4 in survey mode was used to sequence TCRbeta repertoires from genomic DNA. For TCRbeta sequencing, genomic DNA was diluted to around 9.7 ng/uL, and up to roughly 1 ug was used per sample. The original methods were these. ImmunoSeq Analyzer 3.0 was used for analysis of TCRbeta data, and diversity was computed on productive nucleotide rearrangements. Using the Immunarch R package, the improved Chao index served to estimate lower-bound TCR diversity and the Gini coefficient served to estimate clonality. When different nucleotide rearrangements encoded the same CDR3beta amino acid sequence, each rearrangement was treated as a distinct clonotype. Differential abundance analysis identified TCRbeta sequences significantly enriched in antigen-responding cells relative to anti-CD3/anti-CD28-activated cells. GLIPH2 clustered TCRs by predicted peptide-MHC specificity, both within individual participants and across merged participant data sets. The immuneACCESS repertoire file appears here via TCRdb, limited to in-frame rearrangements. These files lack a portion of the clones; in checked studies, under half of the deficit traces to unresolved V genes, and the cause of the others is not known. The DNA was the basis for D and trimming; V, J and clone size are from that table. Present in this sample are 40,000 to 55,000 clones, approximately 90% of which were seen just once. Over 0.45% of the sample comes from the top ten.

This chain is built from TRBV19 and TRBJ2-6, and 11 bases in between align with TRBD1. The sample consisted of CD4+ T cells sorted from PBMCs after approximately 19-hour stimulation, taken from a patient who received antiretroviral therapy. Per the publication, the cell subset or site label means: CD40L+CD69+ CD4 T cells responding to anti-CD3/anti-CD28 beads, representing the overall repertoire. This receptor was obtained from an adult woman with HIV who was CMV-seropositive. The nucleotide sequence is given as TGTGCCAGTAGCTTAATGCGGACAGGGGGCTCGTCTGGGGCCAACGTCCTGACTTTC. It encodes CASSLMRTGGSSGANVLTF.